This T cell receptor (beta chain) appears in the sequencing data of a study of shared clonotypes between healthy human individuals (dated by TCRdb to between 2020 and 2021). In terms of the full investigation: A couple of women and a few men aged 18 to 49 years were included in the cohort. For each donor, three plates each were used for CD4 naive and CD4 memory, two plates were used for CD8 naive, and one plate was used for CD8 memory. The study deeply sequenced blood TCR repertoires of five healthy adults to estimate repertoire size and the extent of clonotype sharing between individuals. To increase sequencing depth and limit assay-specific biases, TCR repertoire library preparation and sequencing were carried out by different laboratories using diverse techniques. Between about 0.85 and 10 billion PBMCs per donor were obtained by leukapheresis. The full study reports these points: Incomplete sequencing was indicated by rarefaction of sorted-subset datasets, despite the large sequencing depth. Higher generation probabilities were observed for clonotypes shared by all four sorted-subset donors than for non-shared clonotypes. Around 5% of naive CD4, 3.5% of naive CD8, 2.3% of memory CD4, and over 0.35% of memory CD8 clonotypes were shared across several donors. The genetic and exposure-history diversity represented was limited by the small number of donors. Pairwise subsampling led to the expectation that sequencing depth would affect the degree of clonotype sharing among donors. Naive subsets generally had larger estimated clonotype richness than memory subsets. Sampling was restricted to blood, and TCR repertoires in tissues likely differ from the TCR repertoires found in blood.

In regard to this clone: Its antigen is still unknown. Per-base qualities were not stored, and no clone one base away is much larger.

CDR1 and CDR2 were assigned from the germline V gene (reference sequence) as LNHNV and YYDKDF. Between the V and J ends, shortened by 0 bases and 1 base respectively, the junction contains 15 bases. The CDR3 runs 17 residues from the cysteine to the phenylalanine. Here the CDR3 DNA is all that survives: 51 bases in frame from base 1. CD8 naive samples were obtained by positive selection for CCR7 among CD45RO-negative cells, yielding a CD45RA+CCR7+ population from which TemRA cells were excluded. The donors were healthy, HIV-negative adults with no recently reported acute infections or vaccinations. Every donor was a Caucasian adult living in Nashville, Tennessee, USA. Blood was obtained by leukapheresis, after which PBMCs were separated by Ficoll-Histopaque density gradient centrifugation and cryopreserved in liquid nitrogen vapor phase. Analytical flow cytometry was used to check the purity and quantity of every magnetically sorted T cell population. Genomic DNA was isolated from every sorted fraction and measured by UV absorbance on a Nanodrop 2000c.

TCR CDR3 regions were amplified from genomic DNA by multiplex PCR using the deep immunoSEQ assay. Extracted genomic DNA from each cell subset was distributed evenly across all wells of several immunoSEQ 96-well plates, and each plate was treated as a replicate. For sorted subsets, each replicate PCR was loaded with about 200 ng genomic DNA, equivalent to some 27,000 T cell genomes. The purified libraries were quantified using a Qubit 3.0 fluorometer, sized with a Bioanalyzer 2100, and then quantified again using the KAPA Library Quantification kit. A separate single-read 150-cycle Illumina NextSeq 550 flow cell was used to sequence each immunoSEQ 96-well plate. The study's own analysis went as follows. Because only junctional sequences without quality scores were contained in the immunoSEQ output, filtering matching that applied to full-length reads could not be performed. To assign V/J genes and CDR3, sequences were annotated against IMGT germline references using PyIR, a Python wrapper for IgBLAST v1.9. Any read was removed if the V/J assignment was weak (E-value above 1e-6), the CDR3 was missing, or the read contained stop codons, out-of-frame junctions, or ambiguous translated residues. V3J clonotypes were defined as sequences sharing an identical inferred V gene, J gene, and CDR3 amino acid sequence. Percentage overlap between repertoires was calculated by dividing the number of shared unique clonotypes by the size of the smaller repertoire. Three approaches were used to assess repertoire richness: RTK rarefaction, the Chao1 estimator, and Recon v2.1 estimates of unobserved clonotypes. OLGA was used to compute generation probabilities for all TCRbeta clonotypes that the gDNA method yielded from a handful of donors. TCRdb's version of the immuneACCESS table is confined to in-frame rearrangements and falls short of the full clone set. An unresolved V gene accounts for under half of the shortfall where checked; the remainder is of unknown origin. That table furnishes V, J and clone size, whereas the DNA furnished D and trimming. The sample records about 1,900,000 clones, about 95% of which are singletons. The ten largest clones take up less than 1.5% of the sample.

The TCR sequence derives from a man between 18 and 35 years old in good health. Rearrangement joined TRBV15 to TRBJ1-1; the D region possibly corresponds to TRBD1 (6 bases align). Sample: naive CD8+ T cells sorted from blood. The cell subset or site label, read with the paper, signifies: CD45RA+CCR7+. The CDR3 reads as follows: CATSRDTVGQTNTEAFF. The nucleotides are TGTGCCACCAGCAGAGATACGGTGGGACAAACGAACACTGAAGCTTTCTTT.